This T cell receptor (beta chain) was profiled in a study of CD8+CD57+ T cells in acquired aplastic anemia. The CDR3 loop spans 18 amino acids. Germline CDR1 LNHNV, CDR2 YYDKDF (reference sequence). V was pared by 0 bases and J by 0 bases, with 6 bases of the junction left unmatched. TCR beta VDJ and CDR3 profiles were obtained from a genomic DNA template. TCRdb re-analysed the reads in MiXCR, keeping a single row per CDR3 protein. Of about 98,000 distinct CDR3 sequences listed, 55% to 80% are singletons. CD8+CD57+ cell expansion, shown by flow cytometry, had occurred in the patients selected for sequencing. Sampling of blood occurred while the patients had still received no therapy.

The chain couples TRBV15 to TRBJ2-3; TRBD2 agrees at 10 bases. Sequencing was carried out using sorted CD4+, CD8+, or CD8+CD57+ T cells (not recorded which) from PBMCs. The receptor's source is a human donor with aplastic anemia. As DNA, the CDR3 is TGTGCCACCAGCAGAGATCGGCTAGCGGGGGTTAGCACAGATACGCAGTATTTT. Protein sequence: CATSRDRLAGVSTDTQYF.